This is a list of T cell receptor beta chains from one sample in a study of vaccination and CD4 T cells after COVID-19. The antigens for these receptors are not known. Each CDR3 protein is one row after TCRdb ran MiXCR on the PCR reads. The sample holds tens of thousands of distinct CDR3 sequences; about 33% are singletons and the top ten take 9.5% to 12%. Here the sequenced sample was CD4+ T cells from blood, cultured in vitro, taken about 7 months after SARS-CoV-2 vaccination. These receptor sequences come from a human donor who had recovered from COVID-19. CDR3s leave out the opening cysteine and the closing phenylalanine or tryptophan.

V	J	length	CDR3
TRBV5-4	TRBJ1-1	13	ASSPRDRMNTEAF
TRBV20-1	TRBJ1-2	14	SASAPRDRGDYGYT
TRBV6-1	TRBJ2-7	11	ASRDRGTYEQY
TRBV7-3	TRBJ2-5	12	ASSFGRGRETQY
TRBV6-1	TRBJ2-7	12	ASRMTGMENEQY
TRBV19	TRBJ2-7	10	ASSIPGYEQY
TRBV27	TRBJ1-1	12	ASSSDRVGTEAF
TRBV11-2	TRBJ2-7	13	ASSHYSGQTYEQY
TRBV20-1	TRBJ1-6	11	SATETGYSPLH
TRBV19	TRBJ2-7	11	ASSRQVSYEQY
TRBV11-3	TRBJ2-5	12	ASSRDRGEETQY
TRBV5-1	TRBJ1-6	12	ASRQWTGASPLH
TRBV6-2/TRBV6-3	TRBJ1-2	12	ASSLHRDPYGYT
TRBV5-5	TRBJ2-5	10	ASSFPGETQY
TRBV7-3	TRBJ1-1	12	ASSFGTTGTEAF
TRBV7-9	TRBJ1-6	14	ASSYGVGKNNSPLH
TRBV20-1	TRBJ2-1	13	SAQTGTSGSSEQF
TRBV12-3/TRBV12-4	TRBJ2-5	15	ASSLGRPGRSQETQY
TRBV20-1	TRBJ2-4	11	SVTTAAKNIQY
TRBV27	TRBJ2-3	15	ASSSHSDGLSTDTQY
TRBV7-2	TRBJ2-1	12	ASSLMDSYNEQF
TRBV2	TRBJ2-5	11	ASRRLAVEAQY
TRBV5-1	TRBJ2-7	10	ASSPGQGTQY
TRBV4-2	TRBJ1-1	12	ASSQDPASTEAF
TRBV11-3	TRBJ2-2	12	ASTEARGTGELF
TRBV2	TRBJ2-7	12	ASNWEGPIYEQY
TRBV5-1	TRBJ2-1	14	ASRFSLLALYNEQF
TRBV7-8	TRBJ2-7	13	ASSPRGTGVYEQY
TRBV6-2/TRBV6-3	TRBJ2-7	9	ASSDNYEQY
TRBV18	TRBJ1-6	13	ASSPWGQDYSPLH
TRBV20-1	TRBJ2-5	11	SATRLARETQY
TRBV7-9	TRBJ2-1	11	ASSPGQGDEQF
TRBV6-2/TRBV6-3	TRBJ1-1	11	ASKRQSNTEAF
TRBV4-2	TRBJ1-2	14	ASSHRKTGDGYGYT
TRBV20-1	TRBJ1-3	14	SASHSASSSGNTIY
TRBV7-2	TRBJ2-3	14	ASSPRPVWDTDTQY
TRBV20-1	TRBJ1-2	13	SARGTDSGFGGYT
TRBV19	TRBJ1-2	11	ASRLGQGYGYT
TRBV7-3	TRBJ2-1	12	ASSLGTHSNEQF
TRBV6-1	TRBJ2-5	11	ASSEQLQETQY
TRBV7-2	TRBJ2-5	14	ASSLAVTGIQETQY
TRBV10-3	TRBJ2-3	13	AISERDVRTDTQY
TRBV10-3	TRBJ1-1	13	AISEARSLRAEAF
TRBV29-1	TRBJ2-6	13	SVTGGSLGANVLT
TRBV28	TRBJ1-2	14	ASSLDPQGAPLGYT
TRBV7-8	TRBJ2-7	18	ASSLAISTASGFYAYEQY
TRBV6-1	TRBJ1-5	12	ASSRSRNYQPQH
TRBV7-9	TRBJ2-7	13	ASSAADMFTYEQY
TRBV6-2/TRBV6-3	TRBJ1-2	16	ASSPLPGQGPSTYGYT
TRBV6-2/TRBV6-3	TRBJ2-1	8	ATAKIFPF
TRBV14	TRBJ2-4	9	ASSQTGVQY
TRBV7-2	TRBJ2-5	12	ASSLTAFRETQY
TRBV5-1	TRBJ1-1	13	ASSLIPGPNTEAF
TRBV7-2	TRBJ1-2	12	ASSITGQGDGYT